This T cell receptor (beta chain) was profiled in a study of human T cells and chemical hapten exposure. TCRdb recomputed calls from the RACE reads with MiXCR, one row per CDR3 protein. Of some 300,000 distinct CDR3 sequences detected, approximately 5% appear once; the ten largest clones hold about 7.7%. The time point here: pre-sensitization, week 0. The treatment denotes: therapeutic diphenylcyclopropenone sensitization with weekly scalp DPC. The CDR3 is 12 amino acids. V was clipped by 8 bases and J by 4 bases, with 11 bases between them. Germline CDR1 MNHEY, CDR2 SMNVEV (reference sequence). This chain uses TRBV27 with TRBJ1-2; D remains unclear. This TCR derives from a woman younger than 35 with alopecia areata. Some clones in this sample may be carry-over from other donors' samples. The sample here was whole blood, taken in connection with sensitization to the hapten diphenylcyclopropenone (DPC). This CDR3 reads CASHQVGYGYTF. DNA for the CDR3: TGTGCCAGCCACCAGGTTGGCTATGGCTACACCTTC.